This T cell receptor beta chain was observed in a study of blood T cells in healthy people across ages. Healthy Caucasian individuals from Russia aged roughly 6 to 90 served as donors. Total RNA was extracted at no less than 5.5 micrograms per sample. Next came a second PCR, run for about 7 to 12 cycles, which used a sample-barcoded 5' primer along with a J-beta primer mix. Each CDR3 protein is one row after TCRdb ran MiXCR on the 5' RACE reads. The sample records 1.5 million to 2 million distinct CDR3 sequences, about 28% being singletons. Findings and limits, study-wide: Older age went with lower TCR beta diversity per million T cells, in a roughly linear way. CMV status of donors was not determined, possibly confounding expanded clonotype changes.

A word on this clonotype: What it binds is not known.

The germline CDR1 and CDR2 sequences are SQVTM and ANQGSEA. Between the trimmed V and J ends, which lost 7 bases and 0 bases, there was a span of 12 bases. The CDR3 extends over 13 amino acids. The rearrangement uses TRBV29-1 and TRBJ1-2; D is ambiguous. Sequencing used blood. This receptor was obtained from a woman aged 25-40 years in good health. The CDR3 sequence: CSADREPNYGYTF. In DNA form, the CDR3 reads TGCAGCGCCGACCGGGAGCCTAACTATGGCTACACCTTC.